A selection of T cell receptor beta chains follows, all from one sample in a study of OX40 agonist ivuxolimab in advanced cancers. The assay was immunoSEQ multiplex PCR, and TCRdb's table has in-frame clones only and misses some. Of almost 90,000 clones listed, about 87% are singletons. The sample here was CD4+ or CD8+ T cells sorted from blood, taken in a trial of the OX40 agonist ivuxolimab. These receptors were collected from an adult with an advanced solid tumor such as melanoma, head and neck, liver or kidney cancer. The CDR3 runs from the conserved cysteine through the conserved F or W. The D gene is left open where the match is weak. Size tells how often a clone was seen (once, few, many) or the class of an expanded clone, and some rows leave it out.

D	size	J	length	V	CDR3	DNA
TRBD2	few	TRBJ2-7	14	TRBV9	CASTQAGGAGPQYF	TGTGCCAGCACCCAAGCGGGGGGGGCTGGCCCGCAGTACTTC
TRBD2	.	TRBJ2-2	16	TRBV7-2	CASSPVLAGSPGELFF	TGTGCCAGCAGCCCCGTGCTAGCGGGATCCCCCGGGGAGCTGTTTTTT
.	once	TRBJ2-3	13	TRBV5-1	CASSTGATDTQYF	TGCGCCAGCAGCACCGGGGCGACAGATACGCAGTATTTT
TRBD2	.	TRBJ2-1	16	TRBV11-2	CASSFSPSGRWNEQFF	TGTGCCAGCAGCTTTAGTCCTAGCGGGAGATGGAATGAGCAGTTCTTC
.	.	TRBJ2-2	14	TRBV2	CASSGFRPPGELFF	TGTGCCAGCAGTGGGTTCAGGCCCCCCGGGGAGCTGTTTTTT
TRBD2	.	TRBJ2-1	15	TRBV7-2	CASRLTGTSDNEQFF	TGTGCCAGCAGACTAACCGGGACTAGCGACAATGAGCAGTTCTTC
.	.	TRBJ2-3	15	TRBV10-3	CAISPSEGPTDTQYF	TGTGCCATCAGTCCTTCGGAGGGCCCCACAGATACGCAGTATTTT
.	.	TRBJ2-3	15	TRBV5-1	CASSLEGFDTDTQYF	TGCGCCAGCAGCTTGGAGGGATTTGACACAGATACGCAGTATTTT
.	.	TRBJ1-5	14	TRBV6-1	CATSDTYSNQPQHF	TGTGCCACTTCGGACACTTATAGCAATCAGCCCCAGCATTTT
TRBD1	few	TRBJ2-5	15	TRBV29-1	CSVEGGQGGDGTQYF	TGCAGCGTTGAAGGGGGACAGGGAGGCGACGGGACCCAGTACTTC
TRBD2	.	TRBJ2-1	16	TRBV19	CASSPVAGATYNEQFF	TGTGCCAGTAGTCCCGTAGCGGGAGCAACCTACAATGAGCAGTTCTTC
.	.	TRBJ2-3	15	TRBV28	CASNFNRAGADTQYF	TGTGCCAGCAACTTCAACAGGGCGGGCGCAGATACGCAGTATTTT
.	few	TRBJ1-1	14	TRBV5-1	CASSLEGSNTEAFF	TGCGCCAGCAGCTTGGAAGGATCCAACACTGAAGCTTTCTTT
.	.	TRBJ2-4	17	TRBV6-1	CASSEGPGVGAKNIQYF	TGTGCCAGCAGTGAAGGCCCAGGGGTCGGGGCCAAAAACATTCAGTACTTC
TRBD2	few	TRBJ2-7	14	TRBV10-1	CASSEELAGNEQYF	TGCGCCAGCAGTGAGGAACTAGCGGGTAACGAGCAGTACTTC
TRBD1	.	TRBJ2-7	14	TRBV2	CASKPGQGEYEQYF	TGTGCCAGCAAGCCTGGACAGGGAGAATACGAGCAGTACTTC
.	once	TRBJ1-2	14	TRBV5-1	CASSLALANYGYTF	TGCGCCAGCAGCCTGGCGTTGGCTAACTATGGCTACACCTTC
TRBD1	.	TRBJ1-2	16	TRBV18	CASSVTGTGGSLAYTF	TGTGCCAGCTCAGTCACCGGGACAGGGGGCTCTCTGGCCTACACCTTC
.	.	TRBJ2-3	15	TRBV4-1	CASSQDSGGTDTQYF	TGCGCCAGCAGCCAAGATTCGGGCGGCACAGATACGCAGTATTTT
TRBD1	.	TRBJ2-7	14	TRBV11-3	CASSPGQGTYEQYF	TGTGCCAGCAGCCCAGGACAGGGAACCTACGAGCAGTACTTC
.	few	TRBJ2-2	13	TRBV5-1	CASREGFTGELFF	TGCGCCAGCAGAGAAGGGTTCACCGGGGAGCTGTTTTTT
.	.	TRBJ2-5	14	TRBV7-3	CASSRSGPQETQYF	TGTGCCAGCAGTCGGTCGGGGCCCCAAGAGACCCAGTACTTC
.	medium-sized	TRBJ1-1	17	TRBV30	CAWSVRAGNGMNTEAFF	TGTGCCTGGAGTGTTCGAGCAGGGAATGGGATGAACACTGAAGCTTTCTTT
.	once	TRBJ2-3	14	TRBV7-2	CASSPGLGGDTQYF	TGTGCCAGCAGCCCAGGTTTGGGCGGAGATACGCAGTATTTT
.	.	TRBJ1-3	14	TRBV9	CASSVGGTGNTIYF	TGTGCCAGCAGCGTAGGGGGAACTGGAAACACCATATATTTT
TRBD2	.	TRBJ2-7	13	TRBV7-9	CASSPGPGGEQYF	TGTGCCAGCAGCCCCGGGCCGGGGGGCGAGCAGTACTTC
.	few	TRBJ2-5	15	TRBV5-4	CASSLKFGQQETQYF	TGTGCCAGCAGCTTGAAGTTCGGACAGCAAGAGACCCAGTACTTC
TRBD2	.	TRBJ2-1	12	TRBV10-3	CSASGINNEQFF	TGTTCCGCTAGCGGGATTAACAATGAGCAGTTCTTC
TRBD2	few	TRBJ2-2	18	TRBV19	CASSPRLAGGPNTGELFF	TGTGCCAGTAGTCCTCGACTAGCGGGGGGGCCCAACACCGGGGAGCTGTTTTTT
.	.	TRBJ1-1	13	TRBV29-1	CSVPATGNTEAFF	TGCAGCGTGCCTGCAACCGGTAACACTGAAGCTTTCTTT
TRBD1	.	TRBJ1-2	14	TRBV7-2	CASSLGTGLGGYTF	TGTGCCAGCAGCTTAGGGACAGGGTTGGGTGGCTACACCTTC
.	.	TRBJ1-6	13	TRBV7-9	CASSPDSGNPLHF	TGTGCCAGCAGCCCAGACAGTGGAAATCCCCTCCACTTT
TRBD1	.	TRBJ1-5	14	TRBV10-2	CASRFGQGNQPQHF	TGCGCCAGCAGATTCGGACAGGGTAATCAGCCCCAGCATTTT
TRBD2	.	TRBJ2-3	14	TRBV2	CASRRAGGRDTQYF	TGTGCCAGCAGGAGGGCGGGGGGGCGTGATACGCAGTATTTT
.	.	TRBJ2-7	15	TRBV27	CASSLSMVFGDEQYF	TGTGCCAGCAGTTTATCGATGGTATTTGGCGACGAGCAGTACTTC
TRBD1	.	TRBJ2-3	14	TRBV7-3	CASSLQGALDTQYF	TGTGCCAGCAGCTTACAGGGGGCTTTGGATACGCAGTATTTT
.	.	TRBJ1-5	15	TRBV18	CASSPSTGSNQPQHF	TGTGCCAGCTCACCGTCGACAGGTAGCAATCAGCCCCAGCATTTT
.	few	TRBJ1-5	14	TRBV29-1	CSVRDGDSNQPQHF	TGCAGCGTTCGGGACGGAGATAGCAATCAGCCCCAGCATTTT
TRBD2	.	TRBJ2-2	17	TRBV19	CASSMPSGGADTGELFF	TGTGCCAGTAGTATGCCTAGCGGGGGGGCCGACACCGGGGAGCTGTTTTTT
.	medium-sized	TRBJ2-3	14	TRBV9	CASSVERATDTQYF	TGTGCCAGCAGCGTAGAGCGGGCCACAGATACGCAGTATTTT
.	.	TRBJ2-7	14	TRBV7-2	CASSLFGSSYEQYF	TGTGCCAGCAGCTTATTTGGGAGCTCCTACGAGCAGTACTTC
.	few	TRBJ1-4	15	TRBV7-2	CASSLAVWSNEKLFF	TGTGCCAGCAGCTTAGCGGTGTGGTCTAATGAAAAACTGTTTTTT
.	.	TRBJ1-6	16	TRBV2	CASSEGRNRESSPLHF	TGTGCCAGCAGTGAGGGTAGGAACAGGGAGAGTTCACCCCTCCACTTT
TRBD1	.	TRBJ1-1	15	TRBV7-3	CASSLTVQGVAEAFF	TGTGCCAGCAGCTTAACAGTTCAGGGGGTCGCTGAAGCTTTCTTT
.	.	TRBJ1-1	13	TRBV30	CAWRVGGNTEAFF	TGTGCCTGGAGGGTCGGGGGGAACACTGAAGCTTTCTTT
.	.	TRBJ2-1	15	TRBV6-5	CASSGPRGRYNEQFF	TGTGCCAGCAGTGGCCCGCGCGGCCGGTACAATGAGCAGTTCTTC
TRBD1	.	TRBJ1-1	18	TRBV2	CASSPLGHRDRVNTEAFF	TGTGCCAGCAGTCCCCTCGGTCATAGGGACAGGGTGAACACTGAAGCTTTCTTT
.	.	TRBJ1-1	15	TRBV14	CASSPGLGMDTEAFF	TGTGCCAGCAGCCCGGGGTTAGGGATGGACACTGAAGCTTTCTTT
.	.	TRBJ1-1	13	TRBV7-9	CASSLGAGTEAFF	TGTGCCAGCAGCTTAGGAGCTGGCACTGAAGCTTTCTTT
TRBD1	.	TRBJ1-5	19	TRBV12-5	CASGSSPRQGASSNQPQHF	TGTGCTAGTGGTTCCTCGCCCAGACAGGGGGCCTCTAGCAATCAGCCCCAGCATTTT
.	.	TRBJ2-1	18	TRBV4-3	CASSQTPVGEGVNNEQFF	TGCGCCAGCAGCCAAACCCCGGTGGGGGAAGGGGTGAACAATGAGCAGTTCTTC